These 30 T cell receptor beta chains were all obtained from the same sample, sequenced in a study of T cell repertoires in ileal Crohn's disease. The sample's time point: neoterminal ileum biopsy at postoperative endoscopy, about 6 months after surgery. The assay was immunoSEQ multiplex PCR, and TCRdb's table has in-frame clones only and misses some. In the table there are about 62,000 clones, about 89% of which are singletons. The sample comprised ileal tissue. These receptors came from an adult with Crohn's disease.

The rearrangement links TRBV6-1 to TRBJ2-7; 9 nucleotides align to TRBD2. Germline V gene sequence: CDR1 MNHNS, CDR2 SASEGT. The J segment lost 2 bases and the V segment lost 5 bases, leaving 7 bases of the junction unmatched. The CDR3 is 15 amino acids. CDR3 protein: CASSSLAGQTYEQYF. In DNA, the CDR3 is TGTGCCAGCAGTTCTCTAGCGGGACAGACCTACGAGCAGTACTTC.

V is TRBV5-4 and J is TRBJ1-2; 11 nucleotides agree with TRBD1. V lost 0 bases, J lost 8 bases, and 6 bases stayed unmatched. Germline values: CDR1 SGHNT, CDR2 YYREEE (reference sequence). There are 15 residues in the CDR3. The CDR3 bases are TGTGCCAGCAGCTTGGACGGACAGGGGGCGCGAGGCTACACCTTC. Its protein product is CASSLDGQGARGYTF. The variable domain in full, with the rest retrieved from reference TRBV5-4 and TRBJ1-2, is ETGVTQSPTHLIKTRGQQVTLRCSSQSGHNTVSWYQQALGQGPQFIFQYYREEENGRGNFPPRFSGLQFPNYSSELNVNALELDDSALYLCASSLDGQGARGYTFGSGTRLTVV.

This chain joins TRBV2 and TRBJ2-5, with D possibly being TRBD2 (6 bases). This CDR3 is built from 15 residues. Looked up from germline, CDR1 is SNHLY and CDR2 is FYNNEI. Trimming pared 2 bases from V and 1 base from J, leaving 11 bases between. This chain's CDR3 is CASSERRGSQETQYF. The DNA of the CDR3 is TGTGCCAGCAGTGAAAGGCGGGGCAGCCAAGAGACCCAGTACTTC. The variable domain in full, completed from reference TRBV2 and TRBJ2-5, reads EPEVTQTPSHQVTQMGQEVILRCVPISNHLYFYWYRQILGQKVEFLVSFYNNEISEKSEIFDDQFSVERPDGSNFTLKIRSTKLEDSAMYFCASSERRGSQETQYFGPGTRLLVL.

CDR3 DNA: TGCGCCAGCAGCGCAGGGAGGCTTTACATGAACACTGAAGCTTTCTTT. The encoded protein is CASSAGRLYMNTEAFF. The chain recombines TRBV5-1 with TRBJ1-1; TRBD1 is a possible D gene (5 bases). The V gene's germline CDR1 is SGHRS and CDR2 YFSETQ. The CDR3 is 16 residues long. Trimming took 4 bases from V and 0 from J, leaving 16 bases between them.

The genes are TRBV19 and TRBJ2-2; a possible D gene is TRBD2 (6 bases). Per the germline V gene, CDR1 is LNHDA and CDR2 is SQIVND (reference sequence). V lost 5 bases, J lost 4 bases, and 14 bases lay in between. This CDR3 has 15 residues. CDR3 region: CASSPEGRSTGELFF. CDR3 bases: TGTGCCAGTAGTCCGGAGGGGCGATCCACCGGGGAGCTGTTTTTT.

The chain has TRBV4-2 and TRBJ2-7; D is unresolved. The CDR3 is 18 amino acids. The V and J ends lost 1 base and 4 bases respectively, with 23 bases between them. Per germline, CDR1 LGHNA and CDR2 YNFKEQ. The CDR3 DNA is TGTGCCAGCAGCCAAGCGGCAGGTCACTTCCCCCTTCCATACGAGCAGTACTTC. It specifies CASSQAAGHFPLPYEQYF.

This chain links TRBV27 with TRBJ2-7; TRBD1 agrees at 7 bases. CDR3 length equals 16 residues. Per germline, CDR1 MNHEY and CDR2 SMNVEV (reference sequence). The trim removed 4 bases at V and 2 bases at J, leaving 11 bases unmatched. Here the CDR3 reads CASSYLTGANTYEQYF. The CDR3 coding sequence is TGTGCCAGCAGTTACCTAACAGGGGCCAATACCTACGAGCAGTACTTC.

The genes are TRBV2 and TRBJ1-1; TRBD1 matches 7 bases. The ends lost 6 bases at V and 0 bases at J; junction bases unmatched: 4. The germline gives CDR1 SNHLY, CDR2 FYNNEI. This CDR3 comprises 14 residues. CDR3 nucleotides: TGTGCCAGCAGAACACAGGGGATGAACACTGAAGCTTTCTTT. It specifies CASRTQGMNTEAFF.

The V gene is TRBV30, the J gene TRBJ1-1, with no clear D. The CDR3 extends over 15 amino acids. Germline CDR1 reads GTSNPN; CDR2 reads SVGIG (reference sequence). The ends were cut back, 2 bases at V and 1 base at J, with 14 bases in the middle. CDR3 region: CAWSPLGQANTEAFF. In DNA, the CDR3 is TGTGCCTGGAGTCCGCTGGGTCAGGCGAACACTGAAGCTTTCTTT.

The chain links TRBV19 to TRBJ2-1; TRBD2 matches at 7 bases. The CDR3 runs 15 residues. V was clipped by 6 bases and J by 0 bases; unmatched bases: 5. Germline assignment: CDR1 LNHDA and CDR2 SQIVND (reference sequence). The CDR3 spells CASRQREGSYNEQFF. The CDR3 nucleotides read TGTGCCAGTAGACAAAGGGAGGGCTCCTACAATGAGCAGTTCTTC.

Regarding this clone: Within the sample, other DNA sequences also encode this same CDR3. The chain links TRBV6-1 to TRBJ1-2; the D is unclear. Trimming removed 0 bases at V and 5 bases at J, with 7 bases between. The CDR3 runs 13 residues. From germline, CDR1 is MNHNS and CDR2 SASEGT. CDR3 DNA: TGTGCCAGCAGTGAAGCGCGGGGATATGGCTACACCTTC. It yields the protein CASSEARGYGYTF.

J is TRBJ1-5 and V is TRBV5-8; D uncertain. Deletions cut 0 bases from V and 0 bases from J, with 22 bases between. The CDR3 covers 20 residues. In germline, CDR1 is SGHTS, CDR2 YDEGEE. CDR3 bases: TGTGCCAGCAGCTTGGCCCGAGGCACAACGGCGGGGTATAGCAATCAGCCCCAGCATTTT. This gives the protein CASSLARGTTAGYSNQPQHF.

This chain links TRBV19 with TRBJ1-2, with a weak D call TRBD1 (5 bases). Germline loops: CDR1 LNHDA, CDR2 SQIVND (reference sequence). V gave up 9 bases and J gave up 4 bases, with 15 bases separating them. The CDR3 contains 13 residues. For the CDR3, the DNA is TGTGCCAGCAAAGACAGAACGATCTATGGCTACACCTTC. Translated: CASKDRTIYGYTF.

This chain uses TRBV5-1 with TRBJ2-4; 10 nucleotides align to TRBD1. Germline V gives CDR1 SGHRS, CDR2 YFSETQ. The V segment lost 0 bases and the J segment 6 bases; nucleotides outside the gene matches: 3. The CDR3 sequence is 15 residues long. The chain's CDR3 is CASSLDGQGVNIQYF. Written as DNA, the CDR3 is TGCGCCAGCAGCTTGGACGGACAGGGGGTAAACATTCAGTACTTC.

The chain recombines TRBV13 with TRBJ2-3; 8 bases line up with TRBD1. Germline V gene data show CDR1 as PRHDT and CDR2 as FYEKMQ (reference sequence). The CDR3 is made up of 16 amino acids. V lost 6 bases to trimming and J lost 4 bases; unmatched junction nucleotides: 12. The CDR3 DNA follows: TGTGCCAGCAGAGACACCGGGACAGGAGGCCCAGATACGCAGTATTTT. The encoded protein is CASRDTGTGGPDTQYF.

This clone was seen only a few times. CDR3 protein: CASSPGQNTEAFF. Here the CDR3 DNA reads TGTGCCAGCTCACCGGGACAGAACACTGAAGCTTTCTTT. V usage is TRBV18 and J usage is TRBJ1-1, with D possibly matching TRBD1 (6 bases). V shed 3 bases and J shed 1 base, with 6 bases lying between them. The CDR3 is made up of 13 amino acids. Germline values: CDR1 KGHSH, CDR2 LQKENI.

This clone has just a few counts. The CDR3: CASSEYRDSLTPVHEQYV. The CDR3 coding sequence is TGTGCCAGCAGTGAATATCGGGACAGTCTAACTCCAGTCCACGAGCAGTACGTC. The V call is TRBV2, the J call TRBJ2-7, with 7 nucleotides matching TRBD1. The V segment lost 2 bases and the J segment 5 bases; nucleotides outside the gene matches: 18. The CDR3 is 18 amino acids. Per germline, CDR1 SNHLY and CDR2 FYNNEI.

This clone was seen a single time. The V and J genes are TRBV7-6 and TRBJ2-7, with TRBD2 matching over 7 bases. After removal of 4 bases from V and 5 bases from J, the junction contained 5 bases not matched to a gene. The CDR3 is made up of 13 amino acids. Germline assignment: CDR1 SGHVS and CDR2 FNYEAQ. The chain's CDR3 is CASSSGTTDEQYF. Written as DNA, the CDR3 is TGTGCCAGCAGCTCAGGGACTACCGACGAGCAGTACTTC. The full variable domain, rest sourced from reference TRBV7-6 and TRBJ2-7, is GAGVSQSPRYKVTKRGQDVALRCDPISGHVSLYWYRQALGQGPEFLTYFNYEAQQDKSGLPNDRFSAERPEGSISTLTIQRTEQRDSAMYRCASSSGTTDEQYFGPGTRLTVT.

The chain combines TRBV6-1 with TRBJ2-7; TRBD2 matches at 12 bases. The CDR3 length is 17 residues. Looked up from germline, CDR1 is MNHNS and CDR2 is SASEGT. CDR3 loop: CASSELTSGGSSYGQYV. CDR3 nucleotides: TGTGCCAGCAGTGAATTGACTAGCGGGGGAAGCTCCTACGGGCAGTACGTC.

The rearrangement uses TRBV13 and TRBJ2-1; a possible D gene is TRBD1 (5 bases). Looked up from germline, CDR1 is PRHDT and CDR2 is FYEKMQ (reference sequence). CDR3 length: 15 residues. V lost 0 bases to trimming and J lost 12 bases, with 18 bases between them. CDR3 protein: CASSLGQGFSRVQFF. In nucleotides, the CDR3 is TGTGCCAGCAGCTTAGGGCAGGGCTTCTCTAGGGTGCAGTTCTTC.

This chain joins TRBV4-2 and TRBJ2-7, with D possibly TRBD2 on 6 matching bases. CDR1 and CDR2 (germline): LGHNA, YNFKEQ. The CDR3 has 16 residues. Trimming took 0 bases from V and 0 from J, leaving 12 bases between them. The chain's CDR3 is CASSQDPGTGSYEQYF. CDR3 DNA: TGTGCCAGCAGCCAAGATCCCGGGACTGGCTCCTACGAGCAGTACTTC.

The chain employs TRBV9 and TRBJ2-1, with TRBD2 matching over 14 bases. The CDR3 is 16 amino acids. After removal of 4 bases from V and 7 bases from J, the junction contained 7 bases not matched to a gene. CDR1 is SGDLS and CDR2 is YYNGEE in the germline V gene. The CDR3 DNA reads as TGTGCCAGCAGCCCCCAGGGACTAGCGGGAGTAAATGAGCAGTTCTTC. It encodes CASSPQGLAGVNEQFF. The complete variable domain, with remaining parts taken from reference TRBV9 and TRBJ2-1, reads DSGVTQTPKHLITATGQRVTLRCSPRSGDLSVYWYQQSLDQGLQFLIQYYNGEERAKGNILERFSAQQFPDLHSELNLSSLELGDSALYFCASSPQGLAGVNEQFFGPGTRLTVL.

The chain uses TRBV7-3 and TRBJ2-7; TRBD2 matches at 8 bases. J was trimmed by 2 bases and V by 6 bases; bases with no gene match: 6. Germline V lookup: CDR1 SGHTA, CDR2 FQGTGA. The CDR3 has 14 amino acids. The CDR3 DNA is TGTGCCAGCAGGATATCGGGAGGGACCTACGAGCAGTACTTC. It is translated as CASRISGGTYEQYF.

This clone was picked up one time. The chain carries TRBV6-6 and TRBJ2-3; D gene unclear. Trimming shortened V by 7 bases and J by 1 base, and 6 bases separated the two germline ends. This CDR3 has 12 amino acids. CDR1 MNHNY and CDR2 SVGAGI come from the germline V gene (reference sequence). CDR3 residues: CASNQGTDTQYF. The DNA of the CDR3 is TGTGCCAGCAACCAGGGCACAGATACGCAGTATTTT.

V is TRBV9 and J is TRBJ1-1; the D gene is possibly TRBD1 (5 bases). Germline CDR1 SGDLS, CDR2 YYNGEE. The length of the CDR3 is 14 residues. Trimming stripped 0 bases from V and 6 bases from J, with 12 bases between. The DNA for the CDR3 is TGTGCCAGCAGCGTAGCCCCAGGGCCCTCTGAAGCTTTCTTT. Its translation is CASSVAPGPSEAFF.

The chain has TRBV4-1 and TRBJ2-3; 7 nucleotides line up with TRBD1. The CDR3 is 15 residues long. V shed 3 bases and J 2 bases; nucleotides not matched to a gene: 5. The V gene's germline CDR1 is MGHRA and CDR2 YSYEKL. As DNA, the CDR3 is TGCGCCAGCAGCCAGCAGACAGGGATCACAGATACGCAGTATTTT. Translation: CASSQQTGITDTQYF.

The chain recombines TRBV5-1 with TRBJ2-1; TRBD1 agrees at 7 bases. This CDR3 contains 14 residues. Trimming cost V 7 bases and J 2 bases; bases outside gene matches: 6. The germline gives CDR1 SGHRS, CDR2 YFSETQ. The DNA for the CDR3 is TGCGCCAGCGGGACAGCGGAGACCTACAATGAGCAGTTCTTC. Translation: CASGTAETYNEQFF.

This chain links TRBV19 with TRBJ1-1; D remains unclear. This CDR3 spans 13 amino acids. CDR1 is LNHDA and CDR2 is SQIVND in the germline V gene (reference sequence). V lost 5 bases and J 2 bases, leaving 9 bases between the germline ends. The CDR3: CASSVGRNTEAFF. The CDR3 nucleotides read TGTGCCAGTAGTGTTGGGAGAAACACTGAAGCTTTCTTT. The full variable domain, with the rest looked up from reference TRBV19 and TRBJ1-1, is DGGITQSPKYLFRKEGQNVTLSCEQNLNHDAMYWYRQDPGQGLRLIYYSQIVNDFQKGDIAEGYSVSREKKESFPLTVTSAQKNPTAFYLCASSVGRNTEAFFGQGTRLTVV.

This rearrangement joins TRBV19 to TRBJ1-2; D is possibly TRBD1 (6 bases). The CDR3 spans 14 residues. V was trimmed by 0 bases and J by 2 bases, leaving 7 bases between them. Germline V gives CDR1 LNHDA, CDR2 SQIVND (reference sequence). Here the CDR3 reads CASSIEGTNYGYTF. The CDR3 nucleotides are TGTGCCAGTAGTATAGAGGGGACAAACTATGGCTACACCTTC. The full variable domain, rest sourced from reference TRBV19 and TRBJ1-2, is DGGITQSPKYLFRKEGQNVTLSCEQNLNHDAMYWYRQDPGQGLRLIYYSQIVNDFQKGDIAEGYSVSREKKESFPLTVTSAQKNPTAFYLCASSIEGTNYGYTFGSGTRLTVV.

The chain uses TRBV6-1 and TRBJ1-5; the D gene is possibly TRBD1 (5 bases). Germline V lookup: CDR1 MNHNS, CDR2 SASEGT. Trimming took off 4 bases at V and 7 bases at J, with 11 bases between the two ends. CDR3 length: 13 amino acids. The DNA for the CDR3 is TGTGCCAGCAGTGGCAGGGAGGCGCAGCCCCAGCATTTT. It encodes CASSGREAQPQHF.